Sequencing of this T cell receptor (beta chain) was carried out in a study of T-cell memory formation after mild COVID-19. General study findings and limits: Memory sampled before infection contained some responding clones, suggesting cross-reactive memory joined. Confirmation of SARS-CoV-2 specificity was lacking for second-wave clones peaking day 37.

A remark on this clonotype: The antigen remains unidentified.

This CDR3 contains 14 residues. Trimming stripped 0 bases from V and 7 bases from J, with 12 bases between. CDR1 and CDR2 from the germline V gene are SGHRS and YFSETQ. TCRdb re-analysed the 5' RACE reads in MiXCR, keeping a single row per CDR3 protein. The table has roughly 180,000 distinct CDR3 sequences, around 10% seen once. Sequenced sample: PBMCs or a T cell subset sorted from them (not recorded which). The clonotype originates from a man younger than 35 who had mild COVID-19 (a few samples of this study predate the infection). Cell type and time point are not known. The chain combines TRBV5-1 with TRBJ2-3; D ambiguous. As DNA, the CDR3 is TGCGCCAGCAGCTTGGGGGAAGGGCCAAATACGCAGTATTTT. It yields the protein CASSLGEGPNTQYF.